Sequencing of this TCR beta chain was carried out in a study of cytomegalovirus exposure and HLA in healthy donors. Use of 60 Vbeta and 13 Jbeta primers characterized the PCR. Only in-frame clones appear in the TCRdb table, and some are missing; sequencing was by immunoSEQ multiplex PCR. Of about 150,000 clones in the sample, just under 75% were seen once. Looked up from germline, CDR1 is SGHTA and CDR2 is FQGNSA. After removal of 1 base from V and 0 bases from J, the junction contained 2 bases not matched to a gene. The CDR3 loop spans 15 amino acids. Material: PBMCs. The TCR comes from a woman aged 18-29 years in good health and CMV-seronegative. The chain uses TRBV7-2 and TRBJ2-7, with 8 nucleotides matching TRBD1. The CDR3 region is CASSLGGQGSYEQYF. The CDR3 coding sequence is TGTGCCAGCAGCTTAGGCGGACAGGGCTCCTACGAGCAGTACTTC. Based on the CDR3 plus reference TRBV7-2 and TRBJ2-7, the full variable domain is GAGVSQSPSNKVTEKGKDVELRCDPISGHTALYWYRQSLGQGLEFLIYFQGNSAPDKSGLPSDRFSAERTGGSVSTLTIQRTQQEDSAVYLCASSLGGQGSYEQYFGPGTRLTVT.